These 7 T cell receptor beta chains were all obtained from the same sample, sequenced in a study of T cell responses to AZD1222 COVID-19 vaccine. Sequencing was performed with immunoSEQ multiplex PCR; in TCRdb, only in-frame clones are kept and a portion is missing. This repertoire comprises about 140,000 clones; its ten largest clones make up 2.2%. The sequenced sample was peripheral blood. Source of these receptors: an adult in good health.

This chain uses TRBV7-9 with TRBJ1-3; 10 bases are shared with TRBD1. The CDR3 totals 16 residues. CDR1 is SEHNR and CDR2 is FQNEAQ in the germline V gene (reference sequence). V shed 6 bases, J shed 3 bases, and the junction held 8 bases outside the gene matches. CDR3 bases: TGTGCCAGCAGAAGACAGGGGGCGGCATTTGGAAACACCATATATTTT. Its translation: CASRRQGAAFGNTIYF.

V usage is TRBV12-1 and J usage is TRBJ2-1; the table's D call of TRBD2 was not tested on the DNA. TRBV12-1 is annotated as a pseudogene. This CDR3 contains 14 residues. The CDR3 DNA sequence: TGTGCCAGCAGCTTTGTTCGTCGAGTGCCCCCGGGGGTCTTC. Translating gives CASSFVRRVPPGVF.

The chain has TRBV9 and TRBJ1-1; D remains ambiguous. Trimming pared 3 bases from V and 4 bases from J, leaving 13 bases between. The CDR3 is 14 residues long. Germline assignment: CDR1 SGDLS and CDR2 YYNGEE. In nucleotides, the CDR3 is TGTGCCAGCAGCGAGGCCCCATCCAGCACTGAAGCTTTCTTT. It specifies CASSEAPSSTEAFF.

The genes are TRBV3-1 (or the pseudogene TRBV3-2) and TRBJ1-2, with D maybe TRBD1 (5 bases). The CDR3 consists of 17 residues. Trimming took 2 bases from V and 3 from J, leaving 19 bases between them. Germline V gene sequence: CDR1 LGHDT, CDR2 YNNKEL (reference sequence). The CDR3 DNA reads TGTGCCAGCAGCCAAAATATCCCTCGGGGGAGCGACTATGGCTACACCTTC. Its protein product is CASSQNIPRGSDYGYTF.

The V gene is TRBV28, the J gene TRBJ1-2; the D is unclear. The CDR3 loop spans 14 amino acids. Germline CDR1 reads MDHEN; CDR2 reads SYDVKM. The V end was cut by 3 bases, the J end by 6 bases, with 14 bases between. The CDR3 reads CASSFDPGENGYTF. DNA for the CDR3: TGTGCCAGCAGTTTCGATCCAGGCGAGAATGGCTACACCTTC.

This sequence joins TRBV6-5 and TRBJ1-5; D may be TRBD1 (5 bases). Germline V gene lookup returns CDR1 MNHEY and CDR2 SVGAGI. The CDR3 is 13 residues long. V gave up 5 bases and J gave up 10 bases, with 15 bases separating them. The CDR3 reads CASSRSRGGPQHF. The CDR3 DNA follows: TGTGCCAGCAGTCGAAGTCGGGGGGGTCCCCAGCATTTT.

V and J are TRBV6-1 and TRBJ2-7; the match to TRBD1 covers 7 bases. CDR3 length equals 14 residues. Looked up from germline, CDR1 is MNHNS and CDR2 is SASEGT. Losses at the gene ends were 3 bases for V and 2 bases for J; bases not matched to a gene: 4. CDR3 nucleotides: TGTGCCAGCAGTGATCAGCAGGGGGCCTACGAGCAGTACTTC. Translated: CASSDQQGAYEQYF.